The entry that follows covers one TCR beta chain sequence. Its antigen is undetermined. Per the original data handling: The study took CDR3 differences across clinicopathological groups and made a distant-metastasis classifier for papillary thyroid cancer from them. TCRdb re-processed the PCR reads through MiXCR. The V and J calls shown here were made by TCRdb, not taken from the authors' results. The sample comprises 35,000 to 50,000 clones, less than 4.5% of which are singletons, and roughly 9.8% rests with the top ten. This specimen comes from a study of metastatic and nonmetastatic thyroid tumors. Study at large: Blood and tumor or nodule tissue repertoires from malignant and benign thyroid patients were compared.

Germline assignment: CDR1 DFQATT and CDR2 SNEGSKA (reference sequence). CDR3 length: 15 amino acids. Trimming shortened V by 0 bases and J by 7 bases, and 15 bases separated the two germline ends. Study-wide points: It was reported that TCR beta diversity was significantly higher in malignant thyroid tumors than benign nodules, in blood and tumor.

All patients were untreated before thyroid surgery. This receptor was taken from a female donor with papillary thyroid cancer or a benign thyroid nodule (not recorded which). Some clones in this sample may be carry-over from other donors' samples. Specimen: blood. This chain connects TRBV20-1 to TRBJ1-4; TRBD1 might be the D (5 bases). CDR3 loop: CSARDFLSGREKLFF. The CDR3 bases are TGCAGTGCTAGAGATTTTCTCTCGGGACGTGAAAAACTGTTTTTT.